This T cell receptor (beta chain) was observed in a study of blood T cell repertoires in COVID-19. Study in general: Sources were T cells, B-cell-depleted T cells, or PBMCs; the material itself was cDNA or gDNA.

Data came from immunoSEQ multiplex PCR; TCRdb stores just in-frame clones and leaves some out. The table has fewer than 100,000 clones, roughly 90% seen once. The CDR3 is 15 amino acids. The V and J ends lost 6 bases and 0 bases respectively, with 12 bases between them. The germline V gene has CDR1 MNHNY and CDR2 SVGAGI (reference sequence). The chain uses TRBV6-6 and TRBJ1-5; a possible D gene is TRBD1 (5 bases). The clonotype was recovered from a woman older than 75 with acute or convalescent COVID-19. Sequencing used peripheral blood. Here the CDR3 reads CASRHLQDSNQPQHF. CDR3 sequence (DNA): TGTGCCAGCAGGCACCTACAGGATAGCAATCAGCCCCAGCATTTT.